This T cell receptor beta chain was captured by sequencing in a study of blood T cells in healthy people across ages. This clonotype was observed a few times. Sample-barcoded 5' priming and a J-beta primer mix drove a second PCR of 7 to 11 cycles. TCRdb redid the calling of the 5' RACE reads with MiXCR, one entry per CDR3 protein. The repertoire includes hundreds of thousands of distinct CDR3 sequences, around 49% of them detected once, and roughly 31% sits in the top ten. V dropped 3 bases and J dropped 4; count of bases not matched to a gene: 4. Germline CDR1 SGHRS, CDR2 YFSETQ. This CDR3 is 13 amino acids long.

The source material was blood. The clonotype was recovered from an older woman in good health. V gene TRBV5-1 combines with J gene TRBJ2-7; 7 bases match TRBD1. The CDR3 sequence: CASSSQTGYEQYF. The DNA of the CDR3 is TGCGCCAGCAGCTCACAGACAGGGTACGAGCAGTACTTC.